Listed here are 16 T cell receptor beta chains from one sample, sequenced in a study of glioma-infiltrating T cells. Using RNA template, CDR3s of TCR alpha and beta were amplified with iRepertoire arm-PCR. MiXCR, run by TCRdb on the multiplex PCR reads, gives a single entry per CDR3 protein. This sample has under 200,000 distinct CDR3 sequences; under 55% occur once, and the top ten carry around 4.9%. The sample was glioma tissue, nonneoplastic brain tissue, or PBMCs (not recorded which). These receptor sequences come from a human donor with low-grade glioma or glioblastoma, undergoing nonglioma brain surgery, or in good health (not recorded which).

This chain joins TRBV12-5 and TRBJ1-2; no clear D gene. V was pared by 1 base and J by 4 bases, with 7 bases between. Germline CDR1 reads LGHNT; CDR2 reads FRNRAP. The CDR3 runs to 13 residues. The CDR3 DNA reads TGTGCTAGTGGTTTGGAAGGATCCTATGGCTACACCTTC. Translation: CASGLEGSYGYTF.

With respect to this clonotype: Compared with germline, one end of the junction differs, possibly owing to a read error. The chain links TRBV9 to TRBJ1-6; no firm D call. There are 14 residues in the CDR3. The V gene's germline CDR1 is SGDLS and CDR2 YYNGEE. CDR3 protein: CASSVGESNSTLHF. DNA for the CDR3: TGTGCCAGCAGCGTAGGCGAAAGCAATTCAACCCTCCACTTT.

This CDR3 is CASSETDGRTDTQYF. The DNA of the CDR3 is TGCGCCAGCAGCGAGACTGACGGAAGGACAGATACGCAGTATTTT. The gene calls are TRBV5-1 and TRBJ2-3; no reliable D call. This CDR3 comprises 15 residues. Germline V CDR1 and CDR2: SGHRS, YFSETQ. Trimming shortened V by 4 bases and J by 3 bases, and 15 bases separated the two germline ends.

This clonotype was seen many times. V is TRBV6-6 and J is TRBJ2-1, with TRBD2 identical over 9 bases. Germline trimming cut 2 bases from V and 5 bases from J; bases unmatched to any gene: 4. Germline assignment: CDR1 MNHNY and CDR2 SVGAGI (reference sequence). This CDR3 contains 15 residues. CDR3 coding DNA: TGTGCCAGCAGTTACCCGACTAGCGGCGACAATGAGCAGTTCTTC. Its translation: CASSYPTSGDNEQFF.

On this clonotype itself: It is unclear where the CDR3 begins or ends on the DNA, so no DNA is shown, and the CDR3 is as TCRdb lists it. This chain links TRBV2 with TRBJ1-1; the table's D gene call, TRBD1, was not cross checked with the DNA. The V gene's germline CDR1 is SNHLY and CDR2 FYNNEI. The CDR3 is 15 amino acids in total, end residues counted. CDR3: CASTFWRGANTGAFF.

The table lists this clonotype with many counts. The chain combines TRBV20-1 with TRBJ1-1; D is uncertain. Germline CDR1 DFQATT, CDR2 SNEGSKA (reference sequence). The CDR3 is 14 amino acids. Trimming took 6 bases from V and 0 from J, leaving 14 bases between them. The CDR3 DNA sequence: TGCAGTGCAAGGGATTCTACTGTGAACACTGAAGCTTTCTTT. It yields the protein CSARDSTVNTEAFF.

Worth noting for this clonotype: A much more abundant neighbour one base away suggests this may be a read error. V gene TRBV28 combines with J gene TRBJ1-1; 7 bases agree with TRBD1. CDR1 is MDHEN and CDR2 is SYDVKM in the germline V gene. The CDR3 is 15 amino acids. The CDR3 coding sequence is TGTGCCAGCAGACCGCCGGGACAGCCGAACTCTGAAGCTTTCTTT. As protein: CASRPPGQPNSEAFF.

A note on this clonotype: This is likely a read error, given that the CDR3 carries no conserved phenylalanine or tryptophan at its end. The chain has TRBV6-2 or TRBV6-3 and TRBJ2-7; TRBD2 matches 7 bases. CDR1 MNHEY and CDR2 SVGEGT come from the germline V gene. This CDR3 region has 12 residues. V lost 9 bases to trimming and J lost 3 bases; unmatched junction nucleotides: 5. CDR3 amino acids: CASVGGFYEQYL. The CDR3 coding sequence is TGTGCCAGTGTCGGGGGGTTCTACGAGCAGTACCTC.

This clonotype came up a few times. The V call is TRBV2, the J call TRBJ1-4; D possibly corresponds to TRBD1 (6 bases). The germline CDR1 and CDR2 sequences are SNHLY and FYNNEI. V lost 3 bases and J lost 5, with 10 bases in between. The CDR3 runs 14 residues. The CDR3 bases are TGTGCCAGCAGTGACGGGGGCGCAAATGAAAAACTGTTTTTT. This gives the protein CASSDGGANEKLFF.

The rearrangement links TRBV6-2 or TRBV6-3 to TRBJ2-3, with D uncertain. Germline values: CDR1 MNHEY, CDR2 SVGEGT. The V end was cut by 1 base, the J end by 5 bases, with 16 bases between. The CDR3 contains 16 residues. CDR3 loop: CASSYWMSPEQDTQYF. DNA for the CDR3: TGTGCCAGCAGTTACTGGATGTCTCCAGAACAAGATACGCAGTATTTT.

Worth noting for this clonotype: A read error is possible here, since a much larger clone lies one base away. The V gene is TRBV28, the J gene TRBJ1-2, with 9 bases matching TRBD1. The CDR3 runs 16 residues. The trim removed 7 bases at V and 7 bases at J, leaving 16 bases unmatched. Germline assignment: CDR1 MDHEN and CDR2 SYDVKM. CDR3 DNA sequence: TGTGCCAGCATCCCGGGACAGGGTTTTTTGGTCGGTGGCTACACCTTC. Its protein product is CASIPGQGFLVGGYTF.

This clonotype appeared a few times. The chain employs TRBV5-4 and TRBJ2-7; TRBD2 might be the D (5 bases). The germline V gene has CDR1 SGHNT and CDR2 YYREEE (reference sequence). V lost 4 bases and J lost 2, with 16 bases in between. CDR3 length: 15 amino acids. The CDR3 loop is CASSPVRGIAYEQYF. The CDR3 nucleotides are TGTGCCAGCAGCCCGGTACGGGGAATTGCCTACGAGCAGTACTTC.

This clonotype was counted between two and nine times. A single base separates this from a much larger clone, so it may be a read error. The chain combines TRBV6-5 with TRBJ1-2; 7 bases align to TRBD1. Per the germline V gene, CDR1 is MNHEY and CDR2 is SVGAGI. The CDR3 is made up of 13 amino acids. The V segment lost 10 bases and the J segment 6 bases; nucleotides outside the gene matches: 11. CDR3 bases: TGTGCCACCACGGACAGGTCCCGGGATGGCTACACCTTC. Protein sequence: CATTDRSRDGYTF.

On this clonotype: A much larger clone is a single base away; this may be a read error. The chain carries TRBV11-2 and TRBJ1-5; D remains ambiguous. CDR3 length equals 15 residues. The germline V gene has CDR1 SGHAT and CDR2 FQNNGV. With 3 bases removed from V and 3 bases from J, the gap between germline ends came to 12 bases. For the CDR3, the DNA is TGTGCCAGCAGCTTTGCTAGCCAGGACAATCAGCCCCAGCATTTT. Protein: CASSFASQDNQPQHF. The variable domain in full, with the rest retrieved from reference TRBV11-2 and TRBJ1-5, is EAGVAQSPRYKIIEKRQSVAFWCNPISGHATLYWYQQILGQGPKLLIQFQNNGVVDDSQLPKDRFSAERLKGVDSTLKIQPAKLEDSAVYLCASSFASQDNQPQHFGDGTRLSIL.

The CDR3, as DNA: TGTGCCAGCAGCTTCGACGGGAGGGACACCGGGGAGCTGTTTTTT. Protein product: CASSFDGRDTGELFF. This sequence joins TRBV11-1 and TRBJ2-2; TRBD2 matches at 8 bases. V shed 3 bases and J 3 bases; nucleotides not matched to a gene: 3. Per germline, CDR1 SGHAT and CDR2 FQDESV (reference sequence). The CDR3 spans 15 residues. Drawing the rest from reference TRBV11-1 and TRBJ2-2, the complete variable domain is EAEVAQSPRYKITEKSQAVAFWCDPISGHATLYWYRQILGQGPELLVQFQDESVVDDSQLPKDRFSAERLKGVDSTLKIQPAELGDSAMYLCASSFDGRDTGELFFGEGSRLTVL.

This chain connects TRBV4-1 to TRBJ1-6; D possibly corresponds to TRBD1 (6 bases). CDR1 is MGHRA, CDR2 YSYEKL, per germline. V shed 3 bases and J shed 12 bases, with 18 bases lying between them. The CDR3 totals 15 residues. In DNA, the CDR3 is TGCGCCAGCAGCCAGCCAATAAACAGGGACTTACCCCTCCACTTT. Protein sequence: CASSQPINRDLPLHF.